This T cell receptor (beta chain) was identified in a study of shared clonotypes between healthy human individuals. At deep level, the assay was performed. TCRdb's copy holds only in-frame clones and misses some; the assay was immunoSEQ multiplex PCR. The sample includes about 590,000 clones, 95% to 96% of them seen just once. In regard to this clone: Antigen specificity is unknown.

This CDR3 region has 15 residues. Germline V gives CDR1 SEHNR, CDR2 FQNEAQ (reference sequence). V was clipped by 1 base and J by 0 bases, with 10 bases between them. CD8 cells classed as naive were CD45RO-negative and positively selected for CCR7, excluding terminally differentiated effector memory CD45RA+ cells. Study-level results: Enrolling few donors narrowed the genetic and exposure-history diversity that was represented. Compared with clonotypes that all four donors shared, non-shared clonotypes had lower generation probabilities.

This TCR was sampled from a woman younger than 45 in good health. Sequenced sample: naive CD8+ T cells sorted from blood. V is TRBV7-9 and J is TRBJ2-7; possibly TRBD1 for D (5 bases). CDR3 in amino acids: CASSLGGVSSYEQYF. The DNA for the CDR3 is TGTGCCAGCAGCTTAGGGGGCGTTAGCTCCTACGAGCAGTACTTC.